This T cell receptor (beta chain) was profiled in a study of blood T cell repertoires in COVID-19. This clone was seen a few times. The authors' processing: Amplifying reference gene primers gave estimates of nucleated cell counts. Profiling relied on immunoSEQ multiplex PCR, and the TCRdb table lists in-frame clones only, not all of them. V and J calls and clone size come straight from that table; D and trimming were deduced from the DNA. The data contain roughly 300,000 clones, 85% of them seen just once; the ten biggest clones take up 10% to 15%. With 5 bases clipped from V and 5 bases from J, the junction kept 8 bases outside the gene matches. The CDR3 extends over 15 amino acids. The germline V gene encodes CDR1 KGHSH and CDR2 LQKENI.

The TCR was taken from a human donor in a cohort sampled during active COVID-19. The sequenced sample consisted of peripheral blood. The chain is built from TRBV18 and TRBJ2-1; TRBD1 agrees at 8 bases. The CDR3 loop reads CASSIDRGRDNEQFF. The CDR3 nucleotides are TGTGCCAGCTCAATCGACAGGGGCAGGGACAATGAGCAGTTCTTC. The full variable domain, in which reference TRBV18 and TRBJ2-1 provide the parts outside the CDR3, is NAGVMQNPRHLVRRRGQEARLRCSPMKGHSHVYWYRQLPEEGLKFMVYLQKENIIDESGMPKERFSAEFPKEGPSILRIQQVVRGDSAAYFCASSIDRGRDNEQFFGPGTRLTVL.